This TCR beta chain emerged from a study of blood T cells in healthy people across ages. This clonotype was recorded a few times. A second PCR, run for about 6 to 11 cycles, used a sample-barcoded 5' primer plus a J-beta primer mix. TCRdb analysed the 5' RACE reads with MiXCR anew, one entry per CDR3 protein. The repertoire holds 550,000 to 800,000 distinct CDR3 sequences, with around a fifth as singletons. Sequenced input: blood. The clonotype comes from a man aged 65 to 85 in good health.

CDR3 coding DNA: TGCAGCGACCGACTAGCGGGGAGCCTTTACAATGAGCAGTTCTTC. Protein product: CSDRLAGSLYNEQFF. The chain uses TRBV29-1 and TRBJ2-5, with TRBD2 matching 11 bases. The end of the DNA fits TRBJ2-1 better, so the J call may be wrong. The CDR3 loop spans 15 amino acids. Germline CDR1 and CDR2: SQVTM and ANQGSEA.